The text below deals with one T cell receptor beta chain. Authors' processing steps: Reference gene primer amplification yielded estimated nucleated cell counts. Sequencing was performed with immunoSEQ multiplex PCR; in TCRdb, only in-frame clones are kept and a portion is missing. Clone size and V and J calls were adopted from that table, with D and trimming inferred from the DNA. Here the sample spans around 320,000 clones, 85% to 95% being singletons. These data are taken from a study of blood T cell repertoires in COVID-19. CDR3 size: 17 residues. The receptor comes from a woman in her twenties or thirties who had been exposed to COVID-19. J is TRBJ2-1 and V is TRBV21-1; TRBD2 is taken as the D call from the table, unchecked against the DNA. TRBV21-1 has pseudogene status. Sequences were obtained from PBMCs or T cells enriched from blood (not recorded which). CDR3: CASSPRDEVRIYNEQFF. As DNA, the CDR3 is TGTGCCAGCAGCCCCCGTGATGAGGTGAGGATCTACAATGAGCAGTTCTTC.